One and the same sample provided the 21 T cell receptor beta chains below, sequenced in a study of T cells in tuberculosis. Generated by immunoSEQ multiplex PCR, the TCRdb table keeps only in-frame clones and is missing some. The data contain about 40,000 clones, roughly 94% of them singletons. Time point in this sample: new active TB diagnosis, blood taken before or within 7 days of starting treatment. This sample comprised PBMCs, obtained at tuberculosis diagnosis. The receptors stem from an adult with tuberculosis.

The chain is built from TRBV9 and TRBJ1-1; no firm D call. The V gene lost 5 bases and the J gene lost 4 bases, with 21 bases spanning the gap. Germline assignment: CDR1 SGDLS and CDR2 YYNGEE. The CDR3 extends over 16 amino acids. The DNA of the CDR3 is TGTGCCAGCAGTCCTTTCCAGGCGCAGAGTGGCACTGAAGCTTTCTTT. Its translation: CASSPFQAQSGTEAFF.

The genes are TRBV7-7 and TRBJ1-5, with unresolved D. This CDR3 has 13 residues. Looked up from germline, CDR1 is SSHAT and CDR2 is FNYEAQ (reference sequence). V lost 2 bases and J 6 bases, leaving 8 bases between the germline ends. The CDR3 coding sequence is TGTGCCAGCAGCTTAAAGGCGGGTCAGCCCCAGCATTTT. Protein product: CASSLKAGQPQHF. The whole variable domain, remainder taken from reference TRBV7-7 and TRBJ1-5, is GAGVSQSPRYKVTKRGQDVTLRCDPISSHATLYWYQQALGQGPEFLTYFNYEAQPDKSGLPSDRFSAERPEGSISTLTIQRTEQRDSAMYRCASSLKAGQPQHFGDGTRLSIL.

The rearrangement joins TRBV30 to TRBJ1-1; possible D gene TRBD1, 6 bases. The CDR3 is 17 amino acids. V lost 2 bases and J lost 0, with 19 bases in between. Looked up from germline, CDR1 is GTSNPN and CDR2 is SVGIG (reference sequence). CDR3 sequence: CAWSSRNTGRLNTEAFF. The DNA of the CDR3 is TGTGCCTGGAGTTCCCGTAATACAGGGAGACTGAACACTGAAGCTTTCTTT.

This chain joins TRBV27 and TRBJ2-1; 11 bases are a match to TRBD2. V gave up 5 bases and J gave up 5 bases; unmatched junction bases: 8. The CDR3 consists of 16 residues. Germline V gene data show CDR1 as MNHEY and CDR2 as SMNVEV (reference sequence). DNA of the CDR3: TGTGCCAGCAGTACGCTGACTAGCGGGACCCACAATGAGCAGTTCTTC. It encodes CASSTLTSGTHNEQFF.

J is TRBJ1-6 and V is TRBV12-5; possibly TRBD1 for D (5 bases). The germline gives CDR1 LGHNT, CDR2 FRNRAP. Trimming took off 1 base at V and 11 bases at J, with 9 bases between the two ends. CDR3 length equals 13 residues. CDR3 bases: TGTGCTAGTGGTTTGGCCCAAGGGGCACCCCTCCACTTT. This codes for CASGLAQGAPLHF.

The V and J genes are TRBV30 and TRBJ1-2, with D perhaps TRBD1 (5 bases). CDR1 and CDR2 (germline): GTSNPN, SVGIG (reference sequence). V lost 3 bases and J lost 7, with 9 bases in between. This CDR3 comprises 11 residues. CDR3 DNA sequence: TGTGCCTGGAGGGAAAGGGGTGGCTACACCTTC. Translating it yields CAWRERGGYTF.

The V call is TRBV9, the J call TRBJ2-2; 8 nucleotides align to TRBD2. Germline CDR1 SGDLS, CDR2 YYNGEE. CDR3 length: 17 amino acids. Trimming at V came to 0 bases and at J to 4 bases, leaving 8 bases not matched to a gene. DNA for the CDR3: TGTGCCAGCAGCGTAGCTCTTGCGGGGGGCCTCACCGGGGAGCTGTTTTTT. Translating gives CASSVALAGGLTGELFF. Full variable domain (missing parts from reference TRBV9 and TRBJ2-2): DSGVTQTPKHLITATGQRVTLRCSPRSGDLSVYWYQQSLDQGLQFLIQYYNGEERAKGNILERFSAQQFPDLHSELNLSSLELGDSALYFCASSVALAGGLTGELFFGEGSRLTVL.

The chain carries TRBV6-6 and TRBJ1-2, with D possibly TRBD1 on 5 matching bases. Trimming left V 1 base short and J 7 bases short, with 19 bases between. CDR1 is MNHNY, CDR2 SVGAGI, per germline (reference sequence). This CDR3 is built from 16 residues. CDR3 loop: CASSYFGQGGSSGYTF. The CDR3 DNA follows: TGTGCCAGCAGTTACTTTGGGCAGGGAGGGTCGTCTGGCTACACCTTC.

J is TRBJ2-2 and V is TRBV6-1; D is possibly TRBD2 (5 bases). Deletions cut 1 base from V and 4 bases from J, with 10 bases between. The CDR3 loop spans 15 amino acids. Germline V gene sequence: CDR1 MNHNS, CDR2 SASEGT. The CDR3, as DNA: TGTGCCAGCAGTGAAGAAGAGGGTCCCACCGGGGAGCTGTTTTTT. This encodes CASSEEEGPTGELFF.

The chain carries TRBV10-3 and TRBJ1-2, with a tentative D call TRBD1 (5 bases). The CDR3 consists of 15 residues. Germline V gene data show CDR1 as ENHRY and CDR2 as SYGVKD. Trimming pared 2 bases from V and 6 bases from J, leaving 16 bases between. CDR3 region: CAISENIGRGDGYTF. As DNA, the CDR3 is TGTGCCATCAGTGAGAATATAGGGCGGGGCGATGGCTACACCTTC.

The V call is TRBV5-4, the J call TRBJ2-5; 10 bases align to TRBD2. The CDR3 runs to 16 residues. The J segment lost 5 bases and the V segment lost 5 bases, leaving 12 bases of the junction unmatched. Germline assignment: CDR1 SGHNT and CDR2 YYREEE (reference sequence). CDR3 region: CASRSPIAGGGETQYF. Written as DNA, the CDR3 is TGTGCCAGCAGATCACCTATAGCGGGGGGCGGGGAGACCCAGTACTTC.

The CDR3 region has the DNA TGTGCCAGTAGTATAGAGGGCTTTCGCTCCTACAATGAGCAGTTCTTC. Its translation: CASSIEGFRSYNEQFF. The chain couples TRBV19 to TRBJ2-1; D uncertain. The germline V gene has CDR1 LNHDA and CDR2 SQIVND (reference sequence). Deletions cut 0 bases from V and 0 bases from J, with 9 bases between. The CDR3 sequence is 16 residues long.

The J gene is TRBJ1-5, the V gene TRBV7-2, with D hard to call. CDR1 and CDR2 (germline): SGHTA, FQGNSA. The CDR3 covers 15 residues. Trimming left V 2 bases short and J 4 bases short, with 12 bases between. The CDR3 bases are TGTGCCAGCAGCTTACTTCGGGAGCCAAATCAGCCCCAGCATTTT. Protein: CASSLLREPNQPQHF.

The CDR3 loop is CASSSRPGTGVINYGYTF. The CDR3 DNA follows: TGTGCCAGCTCATCCCGGCCCGGGACAGGGGTGATAAACTATGGCTACACCTTC. The V gene is TRBV28, the J gene TRBJ1-2; TRBD1 matches 10 bases. The CDR3 loop spans 18 amino acids. With 8 bases clipped from V and 2 bases from J, the junction kept 17 bases outside the gene matches. Germline assignment: CDR1 MDHEN and CDR2 SYDVKM.

The CDR3 DNA is TGTGCCAGCAGCTTAGGTGGGACTGACTATGGCTACACCTTC. It codes for CASSLGGTDYGYTF. This chain uses TRBV7-8 with TRBJ1-2; TRBD1 is a possible D gene (5 bases). V was cut by 1 base and J by 3 bases, with 9 bases left in between. This CDR3 comprises 14 residues. The V gene's germline CDR1 is SGHVS and CDR2 FQNEAQ.

The sample holds one count of this clone. At one end, the junction sequence differs from germline, possibly due to a read error. V usage is TRBV28 and J usage is TRBJ1-1; the D gene is possibly TRBD1 (5 bases). The germline gives CDR1 MDHEN, CDR2 SYDVKM. The CDR3 length is 15 residues. CDR3 sequence: CASSSPYGGNTEAFF. The CDR3 DNA sequence: TGTGCTAGCAGTTCCCCGTACGGGGGGAACACTGAAGCTTTCTTT.

The chain combines TRBV25-1 with TRBJ2-7; 11 positions agree with TRBD2. The germline V gene has CDR1 MGHDK and CDR2 SYGVNS. The V segment lost 3 bases and the J segment 2 bases; nucleotides outside the gene matches: 9. The CDR3 loop spans 17 amino acids. CDR3 nucleotides: TGTGCCAGCAGTGATCCGACTGCGACTAGCGGGGCCTACGAGCAGTACTTC. Its translation is CASSDPTATSGAYEQYF.

The sample holds a few counts of this clone. V and J are TRBV5-8 and TRBJ1-1, with TRBD1 identical over 7 bases. Trimming removed 3 bases from V and 4 bases from J; junction bases left unmatched: 6. There are 14 residues in the CDR3. CDR1 and CDR2 (germline): SGHTS, YDEGEE. The CDR3 here is CASSSLTGRTEAFF. Written as DNA, the CDR3 is TGTGCCAGCAGCTCCCTGACAGGGCGCACTGAAGCTTTCTTT.

The chain recombines TRBV5-3 with TRBJ2-1; the D gene is possibly TRBD2 (7 bases). TRBV5-3 is marked as an open reading frame, function uncertain. The V end was cut by 4 bases, the J end by 4 bases, with 21 bases between. The CDR3 length is 17 residues. CDR3 protein: CARSGGPSSGFYNEQFF. The DNA of the CDR3 is TGTGCCAGAAGCGGGGGCCCTTCTAGCGGATTTTACAATGAGCAGTTCTTC.

This clone was seen a handful of times. The chain is built from TRBV30 and TRBJ2-7; perhaps TRBD2 as D (6 bases). Deletions cut 4 bases from V and 2 bases from J, with 15 bases between. Per the germline V gene, CDR1 is GTSNPN and CDR2 is SVGIG (reference sequence). CDR3 length: 14 amino acids. CDR3 protein: CAWNPFRGTYEQYF. CDR3 nucleotides: TGTGCCTGGAACCCGTTTCGCGGGACCTACGAGCAGTACTTC.

The V gene is TRBV6-6, the J gene TRBJ1-3; D not certain. V gave up 5 bases and J gave up 0 bases, with 8 bases separating them. The length of the CDR3 is 14 residues. Germline V gene lookup returns CDR1 MNHNY and CDR2 SVGAGI (reference sequence). In nucleotides, the CDR3 is TGTGCCAGCAGTCAAATAGCCTCTGGAAACACCATATATTTT. It specifies CASSQIASGNTIYF.